This TCR beta chain comes out of a study of CD4+ T cells in melanoma. Germline V CDR1 and CDR2: GTSNPN, SVGIG (reference sequence). V was clipped by 1 base and J by 9 bases, with 16 bases between them. The CDR3 covers 13 residues. Concerning this clone itself: Its cognate antigen is unknown.

Libraries were prepared by immunoSEQ multiplex PCR; TCRdb keeps only in-frame clonotypes and omits some of them. Seen here are about 10,000 clones, roughly 65% observed once, and the top ten hold approximately 9.9%. Study-wide results and caveats: A reported correlation linked neoantigen-specific CD4+ T cells to CD8+, macrophage and B cell function. Diverse differentiation states were reported for melanoma neoantigen-specific CD4+ T cells.

V usage is TRBV30 and J usage is TRBJ2-7; the D gene is possibly TRBD2 (5 bases). The receptor was isolated from a human donor with melanoma. The source material was cells from a culture (not recorded whether cultured in vitro). The CDR3 DNA sequence: TGTGCCTGGAGTGGAGGGCAGCGAGACGGGCAGTACTTC. Amino acids: CAWSGGQRDGQYF.